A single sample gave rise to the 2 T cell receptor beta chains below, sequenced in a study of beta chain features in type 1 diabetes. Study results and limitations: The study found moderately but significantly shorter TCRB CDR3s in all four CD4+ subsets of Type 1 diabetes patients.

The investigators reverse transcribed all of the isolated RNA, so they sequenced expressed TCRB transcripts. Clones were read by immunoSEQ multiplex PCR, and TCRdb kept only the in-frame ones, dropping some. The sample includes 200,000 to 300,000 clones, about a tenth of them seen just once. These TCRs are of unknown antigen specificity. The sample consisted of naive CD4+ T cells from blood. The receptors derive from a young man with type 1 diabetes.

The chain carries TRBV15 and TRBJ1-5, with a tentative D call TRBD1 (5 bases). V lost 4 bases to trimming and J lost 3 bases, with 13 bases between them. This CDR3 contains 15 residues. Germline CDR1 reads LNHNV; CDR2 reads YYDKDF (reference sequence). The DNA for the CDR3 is TGTGCCACCAGCACAGGGAGGGTCGCCAATCAGCCCCAGCATTTT. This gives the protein CATSTGRVANQPQHF.

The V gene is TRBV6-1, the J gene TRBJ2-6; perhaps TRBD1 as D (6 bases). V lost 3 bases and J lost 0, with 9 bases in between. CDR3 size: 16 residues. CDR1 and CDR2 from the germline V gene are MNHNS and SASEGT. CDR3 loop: CASSEGALSGANVLTF. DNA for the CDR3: TGTGCCAGCAGTGAGGGGGCACTCTCTGGGGCCAACGTCCTGACTTTC.